This TCR beta chain was recovered during a study of CD8+ T cells in alopecia areata. With respect to this clone: The sample carries other DNA sequences with the same CDR3.

Regarding treatment: oral pan-JAK inhibitor, 5-10 mg twice daily. Extraction of RNA preceded its reverse transcription into cDNA, which served as the sequencing template. The table came from immunoSEQ multiplex PCR; TCRdb's copy has only in-frame clones and leaves some out. This table has some 170,000 clones, about 54% appearing once. From germline, CDR1 is SNHLY and CDR2 FYNNEI. The V and J ends lost 1 base and 3 bases respectively, with 2 bases between them. The CDR3 consists of 12 residues. The source of this sequence is a human donor with alopecia areata. The V gene is TRBV2, the J gene TRBJ2-3; D is unclear. The sequences come from CD4+ T cells sorted from blood, collected at approximately week 60, from a patient treated with tofacitinib. As DNA, the CDR3 is TGTGCCAGCAGTGAAGGGACAGATACGCAGTATTTT. Amino acid sequence: CASSEGTDTQYF.